The T cell receptor beta chain under discussion was sequenced for a study of OX40 agonist ivuxolimab in advanced cancers. As for the study in general: The dose-escalation cohort was approximately 81% male, with a mean age of around 54 years, ranging about 23 to 79.

Germline CDR1 reads SGHTA; CDR2 reads FQGNSA. The CDR3 sequence is 16 residues long. Trimming removed 2 bases at V and 4 bases at J, with 17 bases between. On this clone itself: The antigen is unknown.

Regarding the study as a whole: Averaging showed that CD8+ T cells had more expanded clones than CD4+ did. Expanded peripheral T-cell antigen specificity went undetermined.

Here immunoSEQ multiplex PCR was the method, and the copy in TCRdb shows in-frame clones only, minus some. The profile shows tens of thousands of clones, over 60% of them singletons. This clonotype originated in an adult with an advanced solid tumor such as melanoma, head and neck, liver or kidney cancer. This material consisted of CD4+ or CD8+ T cells sorted from blood, taken in a trial of the OX40 agonist ivuxolimab. This chain uses TRBV7-2 with TRBJ1-1; TRBD1 is a possible D gene (6 bases). In DNA form, the CDR3 reads TGTGCCAGCAGCTTAACCCCCTTACAGGGTGGCACTGAAGCTTTCTTT. It codes for CASSLTPLQGGTEAFF.